What follows are 6 T cell receptor beta chains derived from one specimen sequenced in a study of CD4 T cells in relation to SARS-CoV-2 and coronaviruses. These receptors have no known antigen. Measured with immunoSEQ multiplex PCR; TCRdb has only the in-frame clones, and not every one. The sample lists about 26,000 clones, 65% to 80% occurring once. The unexposed donors gave CD4+ T cells in about 2010-2019, prior to COVID-19. CD4+ T cells were isolated from the cells after about 11 days of culture. Sample: CD4+ T cells from PBMCs, cultured in vitro. The receptors derive from a human donor in good health.

V gene TRBV28 combines with J gene TRBJ2-7; D may match TRBD1 or TRBD2 (5 bases each). The CDR3 is 20 amino acids. Looked up from germline, CDR1 is MDHEN and CDR2 is SYDVKM. V shed 5 bases and J shed 5 bases, with 34 bases lying between them. The CDR3 loop reads CASSPKAGQFSRAGSHEQYF. As DNA, the CDR3 is TGTGCCAGCAGTCCTAAGGCGGGCCAGTTCAGTCGGGCAGGGAGCCACGAGCAGTACTTC.

This chain links TRBV9 with TRBJ2-3; no definite D call. The CDR3 runs 14 residues. Germline loops: CDR1 SGDLS, CDR2 YYNGEE. V was cut by 4 bases and J by 2 bases, with 11 bases left in between. The CDR3 loop is CASSPRGVTDTQYF. In DNA form, the CDR3 reads TGTGCCAGCAGCCCCCGTGGCGTCACAGATACGCAGTATTTT.

The chain uses TRBV12-3 or TRBV12-4 and TRBJ1-2; no definite D call. The length of the CDR3 is 13 residues. V was clipped by 3 bases and J by 1 base, with 6 bases between them. The CDR3 DNA is TGTGCCAGCAGTTTTAGGTTTAACTATGGCTACACCTTC. As protein: CASSFRFNYGYTF.

The chain uses TRBV5-1 and TRBJ2-1; 8 bases align to TRBD1. V trimming: 4 bases; J trimming: 1 base; junction bases outside the gene matches: 10. Germline V gene sequence: CDR1 SGHRS, CDR2 YFSETQ. This CDR3 comprises 17 residues. CDR3: CASSRGQGDWSYNEQFF. CDR3 nucleotides: TGCGCCAGCAGCCGCGGACAGGGAGATTGGTCCTACAATGAGCAGTTCTTC.

The J gene is TRBJ1-5, the V gene TRBV19, with D perhaps TRBD1 (5 bases). Trimming left V 7 bases short and J 5 bases short, with 15 bases between. The V gene's germline CDR1 is LNHDA and CDR2 SQIVND (reference sequence). The CDR3 is 14 residues long. This CDR3 is CASTPRGRDQPQHF. CDR3 sequence (DNA): TGTGCCAGTACCCCGCGCGGCAGGGATCAGCCCCAGCATTTT.

This chain connects TRBV7-8 to TRBJ2-7; 7 nucleotides align to TRBD2. The J segment lost 6 bases and the V segment lost 4 bases, leaving 6 bases of the junction unmatched. The V gene's germline CDR1 is SGHVS and CDR2 FQNEAQ. The CDR3 runs to 13 residues. The CDR3 bases are TGTGCCAGCAGCTCCGGCGGGGGTGGCGAGCAGTACTTC. As protein: CASSSGGGGEQYF.